One and the same sample provided the 31 T cell receptor beta chains below, sequenced in a study of blood T cell repertoires in COVID-19. The assay was immunoSEQ multiplex PCR, and TCRdb's table has in-frame clones only and misses some. The sample records over 150,000 clones, about 86% being singletons. Material: peripheral blood. The receptors originated from a man in his sixties or seventies with active or convalescent COVID-19.

The genes are TRBV30 and TRBJ1-1; D ambiguous. CDR3 size: 11 residues. The V and J ends lost 5 bases and 11 bases respectively, with 15 bases between them. Germline V gives CDR1 GTSNPN, CDR2 SVGIG (reference sequence). The CDR3 sequence: CAWGKTRGAFF. The CDR3, as DNA: TGTGCCTGGGGAAAAACTCGAGGGGCTTTCTTT.

The rearrangement links TRBV29-1 to TRBJ2-7, with a weak D call TRBD2 (6 bases). The CDR3 runs to 12 residues. Trimming took off 7 bases at V and 3 bases at J, with 13 bases between the two ends. Germline values: CDR1 SQVTM, CDR2 ANQGSEA. The CDR3 here is CSGLGLRYEQYF. The CDR3 nucleotides read TGCAGCGGGCTGGGACTTCGCTACGAGCAGTACTTC.

The chain has TRBV5-6 and TRBJ1-5, with 8 nucleotides matching TRBD1. This CDR3 spans 15 amino acids. Germline V gene sequence: CDR1 SGHDT, CDR2 YYEEEE. The trim removed 1 base at V and 1 base at J, leaving 1 base unmatched. This chain's CDR3 is CASSLRQGSNQPQHF. Here the CDR3 DNA reads TGTGCCAGCAGCTTGAGACAGGGGAGCAATCAGCCCCAGCATTTT.

The chain uses TRBV5-1 and TRBJ2-7; D is possibly TRBD1 (7 bases). V was cut by 6 bases and J by 2 bases, with 15 bases left in between. This CDR3 has 14 residues. Looked up from germline, CDR1 is SGHRS and CDR2 is YFSETQ. The CDR3 nucleotides are TGCGCCAGCAACCGCGGGACAGCCCCCTACGAGCAGTACTTC. It specifies CASNRGTAPYEQYF.

This clone was seen more than once but under ten times. The chain is built from TRBV29-1 and TRBJ2-1; TRBD2 aligns across 7 bases. Germline loops: CDR1 SQVTM, CDR2 ANQGSEA. This CDR3 has 14 residues. After removal of 0 bases from V and 8 bases from J, the junction contained 7 bases not matched to a gene. CDR3 sequence (DNA): TGCAGCGTTGAAGAAGGGGAGGGGCCGGATGAGCAGTTCTTC. Amino acids: CSVEEGEGPDEQFF.

This clone is a singleton in its sample. The chain employs TRBV3-1 (or the pseudogene TRBV3-2) and TRBJ2-5, with TRBD1 matching 10 bases. This CDR3 contains 15 residues. Per the germline V gene, CDR1 is LGHDT and CDR2 is YNNKEL (reference sequence). Trimming removed 2 bases from V and 5 bases from J; junction bases left unmatched: 5. The CDR3 sequence: CASSQRGTGVETQYF. CDR3 bases: TGTGCCAGCAGCCAAAGGGGGACAGGGGTTGAGACCCAGTACTTC.

V usage is TRBV9 and J usage is TRBJ1-4, with D possibly matching TRBD1 (6 bases). Germline assignment: CDR1 SGDLS and CDR2 YYNGEE. There are 16 residues in the CDR3. V was shortened by 1 base and J by 4 bases, with 14 bases between the two germline ends. CDR3: CASSVNPTGINEKLFF. For the CDR3, the DNA is TGTGCCAGCAGCGTAAACCCTACAGGGATTAATGAAAAACTGTTTTTT. Full variable domain (rest looked up from reference TRBV9 and TRBJ1-4): DSGVTQTPKHLITATGQRVTLRCSPRSGDLSVYWYQQSLDQGLQFLIQYYNGEERAKGNILERFSAQQFPDLHSELNLSSLELGDSALYFCASSVNPTGINEKLFFGSGTQLSVL.

V and J are TRBV5-4 and TRBJ1-2; 7 positions match TRBD1. V lost 3 bases to trimming and J lost 3 bases; unmatched junction nucleotides: 8. Germline V gives CDR1 SGHNT, CDR2 YYREEE (reference sequence). The CDR3 is made up of 15 amino acids. CDR3 protein: CASSYGQATHYGYTF. DNA of the CDR3: TGTGCCAGCAGCTACGGACAGGCGACCCACTATGGCTACACCTTC. Looking up the rest from reference TRBV5-4 and TRBJ1-2 gives the full variable domain: ETGVTQSPTHLIKTRGQQVTLRCSSQSGHNTVSWYQQALGQGPQFIFQYYREEENGRGNFPPRFSGLQFPNYSSELNVNALELDDSALYLCASSYGQATHYGYTFGSGTRLTVV.

The CDR3 DNA is TGTGCCAGCAGTCCCAATGATGGACAGGGGGAGACCCAGTACTTC. The encoded protein is CASSPNDGQGETQYF. This chain joins TRBV28 and TRBJ2-5; TRBD1 matches 9 bases. The V and J ends lost 5 bases and 5 bases, in that order; junction bases with no gene match: 9. The germline V gene has CDR1 MDHEN and CDR2 SYDVKM. The CDR3 loop spans 15 amino acids.

The genes are TRBV6-2 or TRBV6-3 and TRBJ2-7; 9 nucleotides agree with TRBD1. The CDR3 consists of 17 residues. CDR1 and CDR2 (germline): MNHEY, SVGEGT. V was clipped by 6 bases and J by 7 bases; unmatched bases: 19. In DNA form, the CDR3 reads TGTGCCAGCAGACCTTCGAAAGCCGGGACAGGGATTGGAGAGCAGTACTTC. Amino acid sequence: CASRPSKAGTGIGEQYF.

This chain joins TRBV7-8 and TRBJ2-7; D not certain. This CDR3 contains 15 residues. The germline V gene encodes CDR1 SGHVS and CDR2 FQNEAQ. The V and J ends lost 0 bases and 0 bases respectively, with 9 bases between them. DNA for the CDR3: TGTGCCAGCAGCTTAGCTCATCGGAGCTCCTACGAGCAGTACTTC. The encoded protein is CASSLAHRSSYEQYF.

The V gene is TRBV18, the J gene TRBJ1-1, with a tentative D call TRBD1 (5 bases). The CDR3 loop spans 14 amino acids. Germline values: CDR1 KGHSH, CDR2 LQKENI. V gave up 2 bases and J gave up 6 bases, with 13 bases separating them. In nucleotides, the CDR3 is TGTGCCAGCTCACCATTAGATGGACAAGCTGAAGCTTTCTTT. Its translation: CASSPLDGQAEAFF.

This clone is a singleton in its sample. This rearrangement joins TRBV30 to TRBJ1-2; TRBD1 matches 9 bases. Germline CDR1 GTSNPN, CDR2 SVGIG (reference sequence). V trimming: 2 bases; J trimming: 8 bases; junction bases outside the gene matches: 9. The CDR3 extends over 14 amino acids. The CDR3: CAWSRGTGSGGYTF. In nucleotides, the CDR3 is TGTGCCTGGAGTAGGGGGACAGGGTCGGGAGGCTACACCTTC.

V is TRBV4-3 and J is TRBJ2-3, with D perhaps TRBD2 (5 bases). V was cut by 0 bases and J by 2 bases, with 12 bases left in between. Germline V CDR1 and CDR2: LGHNA, YSLEER. The CDR3 is 16 amino acids. The CDR3 is CASSQDWSGTTDTQYF. CDR3 nucleotide sequence: TGCGCCAGCAGCCAAGATTGGAGCGGAACCACAGATACGCAGTATTTT.

This chain connects TRBV4-1 to TRBJ2-7; 9 bases agree with TRBD1. V lost 1 base, J lost 1 base, and 8 bases stayed unmatched. The CDR3 runs 17 residues. CDR1 is MGHRA, CDR2 YSYEKL, per germline. The CDR3 loop is CASSQGGTGWLSYEQYF. The CDR3 nucleotides read TGCGCCAGCAGCCAAGGGGGGACAGGGTGGCTTTCCTACGAGCAGTACTTC.

This rearrangement joins TRBV7-8 to TRBJ1-2; TRBD1 aligns across 7 bases. CDR1 SGHVS and CDR2 FQNEAQ come from the germline V gene. The CDR3 is 17 amino acids. The V gene end was trimmed by 5 bases and the J gene end by 2 bases; junction bases not matched to a gene: 14. The CDR3 spells CASSGQQGFWENYGYTF. In nucleotides, the CDR3 is TGTGCCAGCAGCGGCCAACAGGGGTTCTGGGAGAACTATGGCTACACCTTC.

This sequence joins TRBV6-5 and TRBJ1-4; no reliable D call. This CDR3 contains 12 residues. Germline V gene sequence: CDR1 MNHEY, CDR2 SVGAGI. The V gene lost 5 bases and the J gene lost 14 bases, with 15 bases spanning the gap. The CDR3 loop reads CASSPSGVSLFF. The DNA of the CDR3 is TGTGCCAGCAGTCCCTCCGGGGTCAGTCTGTTTTTT.

The chain carries TRBV19 and TRBJ1-1; D possibly corresponds to TRBD1 (6 bases). The CDR3 is made up of 14 amino acids. V shed 7 bases and J shed 1 base, with 13 bases lying between them. CDR1 and CDR2 (germline): LNHDA, SQIVND (reference sequence). The CDR3 region is CASKGGQANTEAFF. CDR3 coding DNA: TGTGCCAGTAAGGGGGGGCAGGCGAACACTGAAGCTTTCTTT.

CDR3 sequence reads: CASSYSDTVRKQYF. DNA for the CDR3: TGTGCCAGCAGTTACTCCGACACTGTCAGGAAGCAGTACTTC. V gene TRBV6-2 or TRBV6-3 combines with J gene TRBJ2-7, with unresolved D. Germline lookup yields CDR1 MNHEY and CDR2 SVGEGT. The length of the CDR3 is 14 residues. V dropped 0 bases and J dropped 8 bases, with 14 bases sitting between them.

The chain combines TRBV6-5 with TRBJ1-2, with 7 bases matching TRBD1. The junction had 9 bases not matched to a gene; V was cut back by 5 bases and J by 3 bases. Germline V lookup: CDR1 MNHEY, CDR2 SVGAGI. This CDR3 comprises 15 residues. CDR3 DNA: TGTGCCAGCAGTCCCGGGACAGATTGGTACTATGGCTACACCTTC. Translation gives CASSPGTDWYYGYTF.

This chain connects TRBV3-1 (or the pseudogene TRBV3-2) to TRBJ2-7, with 8 bases lining up with TRBD2. CDR1 and CDR2 (germline): LGHDT, YNNKEL (reference sequence). V shed 0 bases, J shed 7 bases, and the junction held 17 bases outside the gene matches. This CDR3 comprises 18 residues. DNA for the CDR3: TGTGCCAGCAGCCAAGAAGGAAGCGGGAGTTGGACTCCGTGGGAGCAGTACTTC. Amino acids: CASSQEGSGSWTPWEQYF.

This sequence joins TRBV5-1 and TRBJ2-7; the D gene is possibly TRBD1 (6 bases). Germline assignment: CDR1 SGHRS and CDR2 YFSETQ. CDR3 length: 18 amino acids. V shed 5 bases and J shed 6 bases, with 30 bases lying between them. The CDR3 sequence: CASSRDNLSPGERSEQYF. The DNA for the CDR3 is TGCGCCAGCAGTCGCGACAATCTCAGCCCAGGGGAAAGGAGCGAGCAGTACTTC.

This clone was counted only a few times. The chain has TRBV7-9 and TRBJ1-5; D might be TRBD1 (5 bases). Germline CDR1 SEHNR, CDR2 FQNEAQ (reference sequence). This CDR3 has 15 residues. V lost 4 bases and J 3 bases, leaving 13 bases between the germline ends. CDR3 in DNA: TGTGCCAGCAGCTCGGGAGGACATTTCAATCAGCCCCAGCATTTT. This gives the protein CASSSGGHFNQPQHF.

The rearrangement uses TRBV5-8 and TRBJ2-3, with 7 nucleotides matching TRBD1. In germline, CDR1 is SGHTS, CDR2 YDEGEE. Trimming removed 4 bases from V and 6 bases from J; junction bases left unmatched: 8. This CDR3 region has 14 residues. CDR3 region: CASSKTTGIDTQYF. CDR3 DNA: TGTGCCAGCAGCAAAACGACAGGGATCGATACGCAGTATTTT.

The chain is built from TRBV15 and TRBJ1-4; TRBD1 matches at 7 bases. CDR1 is LNHNV and CDR2 is YYDKDF in the germline V gene (reference sequence). V lost 1 base, J lost 8 bases, and 7 bases stayed unmatched. This CDR3 contains 15 residues. The DNA for the CDR3 is TGTGCCACCAGCAGAGGTCGGGACAGTGTAGAAAAACTGTTTTTT. Protein product: CATSRGRDSVEKLFF.

V is TRBV3-1 (or the pseudogene TRBV3-2) and J is TRBJ1-2; maybe TRBD1 (6 bases). Trimming left V 0 bases short and J 7 bases short, with 15 bases between. CDR3 size: 15 residues. Germline V gene sequence: CDR1 LGHDT, CDR2 YNNKEL (reference sequence). The CDR3 loop reads CASSQDRWRGGGYTF. The CDR3 DNA follows: TGTGCCAGCAGCCAAGATCGGTGGAGGGGGGGTGGCTACACCTTC.

This chain connects TRBV5-1 to TRBJ1-2, with 7 bases lining up with TRBD1. Looked up from germline, CDR1 is SGHRS and CDR2 is YFSETQ. The V segment lost 4 bases and the J segment 2 bases; nucleotides outside the gene matches: 2. This CDR3 region has 13 residues. The CDR3 reads CASSPGQNYGYTF. The CDR3 DNA is TGCGCCAGCAGCCCGGGACAGAACTATGGCTACACCTTC.

The gene calls are TRBV19 and TRBJ1-6; D gene unclear. Germline V gene data show CDR1 as LNHDA and CDR2 as SQIVND (reference sequence). Trimming removed 3 bases from V and 7 bases from J, with 16 bases in between. The CDR3 runs 16 residues. The chain's CDR3 is CASSMYADTNNSPLHF. The CDR3 DNA reads TGTGCCAGTAGTATGTATGCAGACACGAACAATTCACCCCTCCACTTT.

The rearrangement uses TRBV27 and TRBJ1-5, with D possibly TRBD1 on 6 matching bases. With 0 bases removed from V and 0 bases from J, the gap between germline ends came to 12 bases. The length of the CDR3 is 17 residues. Germline V gene lookup returns CDR1 MNHEY and CDR2 SMNVEV (reference sequence). CDR3 nucleotide sequence: TGTGCCAGCAGTTTATCCGGGACAACCTTTAGCAATCAGCCCCAGCATTTT. Amino acids: CASSLSGTTFSNQPQHF.

The chain recombines TRBV18 with TRBJ1-2; 8 bases agree with TRBD1. V gave up 3 bases and J gave up 4 bases; unmatched junction bases: 13. This CDR3 has 17 amino acids. CDR1 KGHSH and CDR2 LQKENI come from the germline V gene. In DNA, the CDR3 is TGTGCCAGCTCACCGCGGGACAGGAACGCGAGGGGCTATGGCTACACCTTC. Protein: CASSPRDRNARGYGYTF.

This clone was counted only a few times. The chain has TRBV7-9 and TRBJ1-5, with D possibly matching TRBD1 (6 bases). V lost 5 bases and J lost 2, with 10 bases in between. CDR1 and CDR2 from the germline V gene are SEHNR and FQNEAQ (reference sequence). The CDR3 extends over 14 amino acids. This CDR3 reads CASSPRGGNQPQHF. The DNA for the CDR3 is TGTGCCAGCAGCCCCAGGGGTGGCAATCAGCCCCAGCATTTT.